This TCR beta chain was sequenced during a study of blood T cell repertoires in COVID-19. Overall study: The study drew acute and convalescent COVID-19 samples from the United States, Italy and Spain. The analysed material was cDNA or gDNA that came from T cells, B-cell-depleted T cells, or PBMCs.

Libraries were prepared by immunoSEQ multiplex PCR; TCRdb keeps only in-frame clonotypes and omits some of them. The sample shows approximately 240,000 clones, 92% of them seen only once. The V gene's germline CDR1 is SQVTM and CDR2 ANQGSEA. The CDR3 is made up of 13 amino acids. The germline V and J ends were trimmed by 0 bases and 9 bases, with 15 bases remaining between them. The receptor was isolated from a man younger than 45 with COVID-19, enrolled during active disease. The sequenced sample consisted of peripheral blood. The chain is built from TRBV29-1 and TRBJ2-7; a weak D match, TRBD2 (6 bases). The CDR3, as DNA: TGCAGCGTTGAAGATCCGTCAGGGAGGCCGCAGTACTTC. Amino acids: CSVEDPSGRPQYF.